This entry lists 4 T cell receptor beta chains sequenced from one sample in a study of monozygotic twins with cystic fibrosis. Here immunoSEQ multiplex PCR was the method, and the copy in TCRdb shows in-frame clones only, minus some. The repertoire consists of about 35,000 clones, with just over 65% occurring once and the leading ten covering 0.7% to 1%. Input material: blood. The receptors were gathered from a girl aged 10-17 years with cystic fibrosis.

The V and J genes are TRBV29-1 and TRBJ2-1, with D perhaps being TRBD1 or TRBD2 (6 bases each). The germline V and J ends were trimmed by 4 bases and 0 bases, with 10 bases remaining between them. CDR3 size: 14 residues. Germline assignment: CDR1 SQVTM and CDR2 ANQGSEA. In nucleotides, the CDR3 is TGCAGCGTTGGGAGGGGGAGCTCCTACAATGAGCAGTTCTTC. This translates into CSVGRGSSYNEQFF.

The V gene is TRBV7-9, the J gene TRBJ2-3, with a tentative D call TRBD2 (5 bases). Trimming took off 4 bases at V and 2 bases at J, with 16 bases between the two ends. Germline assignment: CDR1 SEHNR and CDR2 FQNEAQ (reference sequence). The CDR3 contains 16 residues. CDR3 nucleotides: TGTGCCAGCAGCTCCCGAGCGGCCCTGAACACAGATACGCAGTATTTT. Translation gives CASSSRAALNTDTQYF.

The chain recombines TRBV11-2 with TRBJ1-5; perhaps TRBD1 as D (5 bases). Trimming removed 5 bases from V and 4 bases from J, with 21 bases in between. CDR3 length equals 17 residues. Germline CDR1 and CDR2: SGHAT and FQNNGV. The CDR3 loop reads CASSPISGSGGNQPQHF. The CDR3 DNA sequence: TGTGCCAGCAGCCCGATTTCGGGAAGCGGGGGGAATCAGCCCCAGCATTTT. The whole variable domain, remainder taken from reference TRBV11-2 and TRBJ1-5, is EAGVAQSPRYKIIEKRQSVAFWCNPISGHATLYWYQQILGQGPKLLIQFQNNGVVDDSQLPKDRFSAERLKGVDSTLKIQPAKLEDSAVYLCASSPISGSGGNQPQHFGDGTRLSIL.

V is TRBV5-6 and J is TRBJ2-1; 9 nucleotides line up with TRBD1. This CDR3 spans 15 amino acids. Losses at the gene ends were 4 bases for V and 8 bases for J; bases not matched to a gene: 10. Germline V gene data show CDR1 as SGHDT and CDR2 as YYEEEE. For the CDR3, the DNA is TGTGCCAGCAGCACCCCGGGACAGGGCTCGGATGAGCAGTTCTTC. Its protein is CASSTPGQGSDEQFF.